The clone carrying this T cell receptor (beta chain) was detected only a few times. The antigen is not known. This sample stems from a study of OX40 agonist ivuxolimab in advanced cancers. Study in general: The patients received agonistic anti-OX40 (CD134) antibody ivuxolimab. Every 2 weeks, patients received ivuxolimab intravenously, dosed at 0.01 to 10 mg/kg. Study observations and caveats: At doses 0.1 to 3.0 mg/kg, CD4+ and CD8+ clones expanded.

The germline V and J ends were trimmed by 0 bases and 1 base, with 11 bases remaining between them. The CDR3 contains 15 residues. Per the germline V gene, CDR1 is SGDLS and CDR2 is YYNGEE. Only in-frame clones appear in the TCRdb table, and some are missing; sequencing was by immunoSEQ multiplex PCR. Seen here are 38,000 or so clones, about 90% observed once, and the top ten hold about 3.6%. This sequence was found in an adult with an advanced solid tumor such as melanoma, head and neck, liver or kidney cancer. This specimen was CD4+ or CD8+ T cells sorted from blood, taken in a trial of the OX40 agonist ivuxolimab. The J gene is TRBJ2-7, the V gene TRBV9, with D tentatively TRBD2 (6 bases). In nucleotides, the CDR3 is TGTGCCAGCAGCGTAGGCGGGATGATGTCCTACGAGCAGTACTTC. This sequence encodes CASSVGGMMSYEQYF.